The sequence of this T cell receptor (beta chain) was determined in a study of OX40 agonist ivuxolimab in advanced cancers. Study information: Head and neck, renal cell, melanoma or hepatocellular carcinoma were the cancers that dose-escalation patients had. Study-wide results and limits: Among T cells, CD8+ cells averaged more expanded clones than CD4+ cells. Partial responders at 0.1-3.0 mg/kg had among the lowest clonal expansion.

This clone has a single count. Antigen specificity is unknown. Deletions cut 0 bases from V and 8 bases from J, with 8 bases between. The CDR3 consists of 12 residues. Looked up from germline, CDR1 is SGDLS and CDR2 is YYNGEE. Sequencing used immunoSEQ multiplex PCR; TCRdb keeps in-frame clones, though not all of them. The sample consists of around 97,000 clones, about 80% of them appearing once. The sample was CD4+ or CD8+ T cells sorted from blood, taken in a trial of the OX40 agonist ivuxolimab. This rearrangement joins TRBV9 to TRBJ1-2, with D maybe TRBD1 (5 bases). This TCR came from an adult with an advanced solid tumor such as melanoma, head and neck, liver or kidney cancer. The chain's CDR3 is CASSVGGDGYTF. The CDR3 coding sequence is TGTGCCAGCAGCGTAGGTGGGGACGGCTACACCTTC.